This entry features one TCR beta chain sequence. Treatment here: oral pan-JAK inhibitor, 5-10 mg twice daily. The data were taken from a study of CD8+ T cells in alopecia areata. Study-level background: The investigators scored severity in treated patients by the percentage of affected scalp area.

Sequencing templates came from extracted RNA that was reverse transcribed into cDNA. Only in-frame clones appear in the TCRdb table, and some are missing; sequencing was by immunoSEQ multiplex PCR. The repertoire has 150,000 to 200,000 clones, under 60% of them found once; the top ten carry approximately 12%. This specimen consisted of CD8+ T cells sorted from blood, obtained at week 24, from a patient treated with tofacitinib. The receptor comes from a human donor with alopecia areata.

CDR3 loop: CASKMQNTEAFF. The DNA of the CDR3 is TGTGCCAGCAAAATGCAAAACACTGAAGCTTTCTTT. This rearrangement joins TRBV13 to TRBJ1-1; unclear D gene. The germline gives CDR1 PRHDT, CDR2 FYEKMQ (reference sequence). The CDR3 runs to 12 residues. V was cut by 7 bases and J by 2 bases, with 8 bases left in between.